This T cell receptor beta chain was captured by sequencing in a study of cytotoxic CD8 clonotypes in ibrutinib-treated CLL. CDR3 size: 19 residues. The ends were cut back, 0 bases at V and 1 base at J, with 20 bases in the middle. Germline CDR1 reads LGHNA; CDR2 reads YSLEER. Method: immunoSEQ multiplex PCR; TCRdb's copy keeps in-frame clones and lacks some. The sample records 150,000 to 250,000 clones, around three quarters being singletons. This chain connects TRBV4-3 to TRBJ2-3, with a tentative D call TRBD1 (5 bases). The TCR sequence derives from a human donor with chronic lymphocytic leukemia. This material consisted of PBMCs, taken after 24 months of ibrutinib treatment. In DNA, the CDR3 is TGCGCCAGCAGCCAAGAAACGACGACCACAGGTCTCGGCACAGATACGCAGTATTTT. Its translation: CASSQETTTTGLGTDTQYF.